A selection of T cell receptor beta chains follows, all from one sample in a study of regulatory dendritic cells for organ transplantation. Sequenced by immunoSEQ multiplex PCR; TCRdb stores in-frame clones only, minus some. The sample gives 25,000 to 35,000 clones, over 60% of which show up once; 2% to 2.5% is in the top ten. The sample comprised memory CD4+ T cells from blood. The receptor set was obtained from a human donor in good health. Both conserved end residues are part of each CDR3. D genes are given only for firm matches. The size entry is marked missing in some rows and otherwise reads once, few, many or a size class.

d_gene: -
j_gene: TRBJ1-2
v_gene: TRBV19
abundance: -
CDR3aa: CASSNDPKFYGYTF
CDR3nt: TGTGCCAGTAGCAACGACCCGAAATTTTATGGCTACACCTTC

d_gene: -
j_gene: TRBJ1-4
v_gene: TRBV4-1
abundance: -
CDR3aa: CASSQETLTEKLFF
CDR3nt: TGCGCCAGCAGCCAAGAGACCCTGACTGAAAAACTGTTTTTT

d_gene: -
j_gene: TRBJ1-5
v_gene: TRBV2
abundance: -
CDR3aa: CASSDPPRGQPQHF
CDR3nt: TGTGCCAGCAGTGATCCGCCTAGAGGCCAGCCCCAGCATTTT

d_gene: -
j_gene: TRBJ1-2
v_gene: TRBV7-9
abundance: -
CDR3aa: CASSMDSYGYTF
CDR3nt: TGTGCCAGCAGCATGGACAGCTATGGCTACACCTTC

d_gene: -
j_gene: TRBJ2-5
v_gene: TRBV6-1
abundance: -
CDR3aa: CASSEFSVRGETQYF
CDR3nt: TGTGCCAGCAGTGAATTTTCGGTGCGGGGAGAGACCCAGTACTTC

d_gene: TRBD1
j_gene: TRBJ1-2
v_gene: TRBV5-4
abundance: -
CDR3aa: CASRQGTPDYGYTF
CDR3nt: TGTGCCAGCAGACAGGGGACCCCTGACTATGGCTACACCTTC

d_gene: TRBD2
j_gene: TRBJ2-1
v_gene: TRBV7-3
abundance: -
CDR3aa: CASSVSSGGSYNEQFF
CDR3nt: TGTGCCAGCAGCGTATCTAGCGGGGGCTCCTACAATGAGCAGTTCTTC

d_gene: -
j_gene: TRBJ2-7
v_gene: TRBV2
abundance: -
CDR3aa: CASSLEGAEYF
CDR3nt: TGTGCCAGCAGTCTTGAGGGAGCGGAGTACTTC

d_gene: TRBD2
j_gene: TRBJ2-3
v_gene: TRBV7-2
abundance: once
CDR3aa: CASSNGLAESTDTQYF
CDR3nt: TGTGCCAGCAGCAACGGACTAGCGGAGAGCACAGATACGCAGTATTTT

d_gene: -
j_gene: TRBJ2-3
v_gene: TRBV5-1
abundance: -
CDR3aa: CASQDEKMSTDTQYF
CDR3nt: TGCGCCAGCCAAGATGAGAAAATGAGCACAGATACGCAGTATTTT